This TCR beta chain was recovered during a study of prognosis after radiotherapy for stage I lung cancer. Overall study findings and caveats: Patients with and without metastases reportedly differed in TRBV and TRBJ gene usage frequencies.

Genomic DNA was the source, and TCR beta CDR3 was amplified from it by two-round multiplex PCR. Primers targeting each individual TRBV and TRBJ gene were applied in first-round PCR. TCRdb processed the multiplex PCR reads anew with MiXCR; each CDR3 protein has one entry. The sample has approximately 18,000 distinct CDR3 sequences; roughly half are singletons. V gave up 1 base and J gave up 2 bases, with 8 bases separating them. The CDR3 has 14 amino acids. CDR1 SEHNR and CDR2 FQNEAQ come from the germline V gene (reference sequence). This clonotype occurred many times. Its antigen is not known. The receptor comes from a donor older than 45 with non-small cell lung cancer. This specimen was PBMCs, taken before or after stereotactic body radiation therapy (not recorded which). This chain uses TRBV7-9 with TRBJ2-5, with D hard to call. The CDR3 DNA follows: TGTGCCAGCAGCTTAGTTGCCGTTCAAGAGACCCAGTACTTC. Amino acid sequence: CASSLVAVQETQYF.